The 29 T cell receptor beta chains listed next were all sequenced from one sample in a study of blood T cell repertoires in COVID-19. Profiled with immunoSEQ multiplex PCR; TCRdb holds only in-frame clones, not every one. In the table there are under 250,000 clones, about four fifths of which are singletons. Sample: peripheral blood. The receptors were gathered from an older man with acute or convalescent COVID-19.

The V call is TRBV5-1, the J call TRBJ2-1; possible D gene TRBD2, 7 bases. Germline CDR1 reads SGHRS; CDR2 reads YFSETQ. Trimming cost V 3 bases and J 9 bases, with 22 bases left between them. The CDR3 runs to 16 residues. CDR3 region: CASSSPGGRVRGEQFF. The CDR3 DNA reads as TGCGCCAGCAGCTCCCCCGGGGGGCGGGTAAGAGGTGAGCAGTTCTTC.

J is TRBJ1-2 and V is TRBV12-3 or TRBV12-4, with 7 bases fitting TRBD1. Germline trimming cut 11 bases from V and 4 bases from J; bases unmatched to any gene: 4. CDR3 length: 11 residues. In DNA form, the CDR3 reads TGTGCCGTGGGACAGCTCTATGGCTACACCTTC. This translates into CAVGQLYGYTF.

This sequence joins TRBV3-1 (or the pseudogene TRBV3-2) and TRBJ2-3, with 13 positions matching TRBD2. Germline CDR1 and CDR2: LGHDT and YNNKEL (reference sequence). This CDR3 has 16 amino acids. J gave up 2 bases and V 4 bases, and 3 bases lay outside the gene matches. CDR3 DNA sequence: TGTGCCAGCAGCCGACTAGCGGGAGGTCTCACAGATACGCAGTATTTT. It specifies CASSRLAGGLTDTQYF.

The chain couples TRBV7-9 to TRBJ2-7, with D possibly being TRBD1 (6 bases). CDR1 and CDR2 (germline): SEHNR, FQNEAQ (reference sequence). The CDR3 has 13 amino acids. V was shortened by 3 bases and J by 6 bases, with 12 bases between the two germline ends. CDR3: CASSFGQLAEQYF. The DNA of the CDR3 is TGTGCCAGCAGCTTCGGACAGTTAGCCGAGCAGTACTTC.

V gene TRBV5-1 combines with J gene TRBJ2-4, with D perhaps matching TRBD1 (6 bases). The germline V and J ends were trimmed by 0 bases and 1 base, with 11 bases remaining between them. Germline loops: CDR1 SGHRS, CDR2 YFSETQ. This CDR3 spans 16 amino acids. The CDR3 region is CASSLGQGTAKNIQYF. The CDR3 DNA is TGCGCCAGCAGCTTGGGCCAGGGGACGGCCAAAAACATTCAGTACTTC.

This clone was detected only a few times. The rearrangement joins TRBV9 to TRBJ1-3; no clear D. V lost 0 bases and J lost 0, with 7 bases in between. The CDR3 spans 15 residues. CDR1 is SGDLS, CDR2 YYNGEE, per germline. The chain's CDR3 is CASSVGATSGNTIYF. CDR3 in DNA: TGTGCCAGCAGCGTAGGAGCGACCTCTGGAAACACCATATATTTT.

This clone has only a few counts. The chain combines TRBV5-1 with TRBJ2-5, with a tentative D call TRBD1 (5 bases). Trimming took 1 base from V and 3 from J, leaving 10 bases between them. This CDR3 is 14 amino acids long. Per the germline V gene, CDR1 is SGHRS and CDR2 is YFSETQ. The CDR3 is CASSLFAREETQYF. The CDR3 nucleotides are TGCGCCAGCAGCTTGTTTGCCAGGGAAGAGACCCAGTACTTC.

The chain is built from TRBV4-2 and TRBJ2-3; TRBD2 aligns across 12 bases. The junction had 6 bases not matched to a gene; V was cut back by 1 base and J by 4 bases. Germline CDR1 LGHNA, CDR2 YNFKEQ. This CDR3 is built from 17 residues. The CDR3 is CASSQGLTSGGSDTQYF. CDR3 in DNA: TGTGCCAGCAGCCAAGGGCTGACTAGCGGGGGCTCAGATACGCAGTATTTT.

The V call is TRBV18, the J call TRBJ1-1; D is ambiguous. Germline loops: CDR1 KGHSH, CDR2 LQKENI. V lost 6 bases to trimming and J lost 1 base, with 12 bases between them. This CDR3 is built from 14 residues. The CDR3 region is CASSPLGGNTEAFF. CDR3 nucleotides: TGTGCCAGCTCCCCTCTAGGCGGGAACACTGAAGCTTTCTTT.

V and J are TRBV7-3 and TRBJ2-1; tentative D call: TRBD1 (6 bases). Per the germline V gene, CDR1 is SGHTA and CDR2 is FQGTGA. The CDR3 sequence is 16 residues long. The V end was cut by 2 bases, the J end by 7 bases, with 18 bases between. CDR3 loop: CASSLQGTGSGNEQFF. The CDR3 DNA follows: TGTGCCAGCAGCTTACAGGGCACAGGGTCTGGTAATGAGCAGTTCTTC. The complete variable domain, with remaining parts taken from reference TRBV7-3 and TRBJ2-1, reads GAGVSQTPSNKVTEKGKYVELRCDPISGHTALYWYRQSLGQGPEFLIYFQGTGAADDSGLPNDRFFAVRPEGSVSTLKIQRTERGDSAVYLCASSLQGTGSGNEQFFGPGTRLTVL.

Remarks on this clone: Mismatch with germline at one junction end may stem from a read error. V and J are TRBV18 and TRBJ2-7; 14 bases line up with TRBD2. Per the germline V gene, CDR1 is KGHSH and CDR2 is LQKENI. The CDR3 is made up of 16 amino acids. The CDR3 DNA follows: TGTGCCAGCTCACCACAGGATCCGGGACTAGCGGGAGATCGGGACTTC. This codes for CASSPQDPGLAGDRDF. Based on the CDR3 plus reference TRBV18 and TRBJ2-7, the full variable domain is NAGVMQNPRHLVRRRGQEARLRCSPMKGHSHVYWYRQLPEEGLKFMVYLQKENIIDESGMPKERFSAEFPKEGPSILRIQQVVRGDSAAYFCASSPQDPGLAGDRDFGPGTRLTVT.

V gene TRBV7-2 combines with J gene TRBJ2-1; 13 bases align to TRBD2. Germline trimming cut 5 bases from V and 6 bases from J; bases unmatched to any gene: 4. Germline V gives CDR1 SGHTA, CDR2 FQGNSA. This CDR3 comprises 15 residues. Here the CDR3 DNA reads TGTGCCAGCAGCACAGGACTAGCGGGAGCCAATGAGCAGTTCTTC. Its translation is CASSTGLAGANEQFF.

The chain carries TRBV6-5 and TRBJ2-1, with D possibly being TRBD1 (6 bases). Trimming removed 4 bases at V and 2 bases at J, with 12 bases between. The CDR3 has 15 amino acids. The germline gives CDR1 MNHEY, CDR2 SVGAGI. Written as DNA, the CDR3 is TGTGCCAGCAGTTTGACAGGACATACCTACAATGAGCAGTTCTTC. As protein: CASSLTGHTYNEQFF.

This rearrangement joins TRBV18 to TRBJ2-2, with 7 bases aligning to TRBD1. V dropped 2 bases and J dropped 5; count of bases not matched to a gene: 8. The CDR3 spans 16 residues. From germline, CDR1 is KGHSH and CDR2 LQKENI. The CDR3 DNA sequence: TGTGCCAGCTCACCAACCCAGGGGGTGAGGACCGGGGAGCTGTTTTTT. Protein product: CASSPTQGVRTGELFF.

This clone was detected only once. This chain joins TRBV6-1 and TRBJ1-1; D remains ambiguous. V gave up 2 bases and J gave up 6 bases, with 13 bases separating them. This CDR3 is 14 amino acids long. CDR1 and CDR2 (germline): MNHNS, SASEGT. CDR3 amino acids: CASSEREGRAEAFF. The CDR3 nucleotides are TGTGCCAGCAGTGAACGGGAAGGGAGGGCTGAAGCTTTCTTT.

This sequence joins TRBV6-5 and TRBJ2-1; TRBD2 is a possible D gene (6 bases). The CDR3 loop spans 15 amino acids. Germline loops: CDR1 MNHEY, CDR2 SVGAGI. V lost 7 bases to trimming and J lost 5 bases, with 18 bases between them. CDR3 DNA: TGTGCCAGCAAGGACTACCTGGGACGGGACAATGAGCAGTTCTTC. Translated: CASKDYLGRDNEQFF.

This sequence joins TRBV19 and TRBJ2-1; unclear D gene. Trimming removed 3 bases at V and 4 bases at J, with 13 bases between. The V gene's germline CDR1 is LNHDA and CDR2 SQIVND (reference sequence). CDR3 length equals 15 residues. The CDR3 reads CASSIPGNLYNEQFF. The CDR3 DNA follows: TGTGCCAGTAGTATTCCAGGAAACCTTTACAATGAGCAGTTCTTC.

V gene TRBV11-2 combines with J gene TRBJ1-6, with 8 bases matching TRBD1. V trimming: 7 bases; J trimming: 10 bases; junction bases outside the gene matches: 12. The germline gives CDR1 SGHAT, CDR2 FQNNGV. The CDR3 extends over 15 amino acids. DNA for the CDR3: TGTGCCAGCACCTCACGCAGGGGGCGCGAATCACCCCTCCACTTT. The encoded protein is CASTSRRGRESPLHF.

The V gene is TRBV5-6, the J gene TRBJ2-2; the match to TRBD1 covers 7 bases. V dropped 1 base and J dropped 4; count of bases not matched to a gene: 4. This CDR3 has 15 amino acids. Germline values: CDR1 SGHDT, CDR2 YYEEEE. CDR3 coding DNA: TGTGCCAGCAGCTTGTTGGACAGGTTCACCGGGGAGCTGTTTTTT. Its protein product is CASSLLDRFTGELFF.

The rearrangement joins TRBV10-3 to TRBJ1-1; TRBD1 matches 7 bases. The CDR3 loop spans 15 amino acids. CDR1 is ENHRY, CDR2 SYGVKD, per germline. The ends lost 0 bases at V and 2 bases at J; junction bases unmatched: 3. The CDR3 loop reads CAISESAGGNTEAFF. The CDR3 nucleotides read TGTGCCATCAGTGAGTCGGCAGGGGGAAACACTGAAGCTTTCTTT.

The chain carries TRBV30 and TRBJ1-1, with D possibly matching TRBD1 (6 bases). V was clipped by 3 bases and J by 0 bases, with 20 bases between them. The CDR3 spans 17 residues. CDR1 is GTSNPN and CDR2 is SVGIG in the germline V gene (reference sequence). CDR3 nucleotide sequence: TGTGCCTGGAGCACCGGACAGCCCGGGTGGATGAACACTGAAGCTTTCTTT. Protein product: CAWSTGQPGWMNTEAFF.

The V call is TRBV9, the J call TRBJ1-2; 7 bases map to TRBD1. J gave up 8 bases and V 0 bases, and 10 bases lay outside the gene matches. There are 15 residues in the CDR3. Per germline, CDR1 SGDLS and CDR2 YYNGEE. The CDR3 loop reads CASSVGGQNPSGYTF. CDR3 nucleotides: TGTGCCAGCAGCGTAGGGGGACAGAACCCCTCGGGCTACACCTTC.

This clone occurred once. This rearrangement joins TRBV5-1 to TRBJ1-4, with D perhaps TRBD1 (6 bases). Trimming removed 1 base from V and 1 base from J, with 11 bases in between. The CDR3 covers 16 residues. The V gene's germline CDR1 is SGHRS and CDR2 YFSETQ. This CDR3 reads CASSLTPQGTNEKLFF. The CDR3, as DNA: TGCGCCAGCAGCTTGACCCCACAGGGAACTAATGAAAAACTGTTTTTT.

The V gene is TRBV5-1, the J gene TRBJ2-7; 8 nucleotides align to TRBD1. CDR1 is SGHRS, CDR2 YFSETQ, per germline. V dropped 3 bases and J dropped 5; count of bases not matched to a gene: 7. CDR3 length: 14 residues. Written as DNA, the CDR3 is TGCGCCAGCAGCTCACGGGACAGGCTACACGAGCAGTACTTC. The encoded protein is CASSSRDRLHEQYF.

This clone was detected only once. The chain combines TRBV5-1 with TRBJ2-7, with D possibly TRBD1 on 6 matching bases. CDR1 SGHRS and CDR2 YFSETQ come from the germline V gene. The CDR3 runs to 14 residues. Trimming took off 4 bases at V and 1 base at J, with 12 bases between the two ends. This CDR3 is CASSPQTGSYEQYF. CDR3 bases: TGCGCCAGCAGCCCCCAGACAGGTTCCTACGAGCAGTACTTC.

The chain combines TRBV18 with TRBJ2-3; no reliable D call. CDR1 and CDR2 from the germline V gene are KGHSH and LQKENI. Trimming left V 1 base short and J 2 bases short, with 13 bases between. The CDR3 has 16 amino acids. CDR3 in amino acids: CASSPQAQAFTDTQYF. CDR3 nucleotide sequence: TGTGCCAGCTCACCACAAGCCCAGGCGTTCACAGATACGCAGTATTTT.

V and J are TRBV5-1 and TRBJ2-7, with TRBD1 identical over 12 bases. The V gene's germline CDR1 is SGHRS and CDR2 YFSETQ. After removal of 3 bases from V and 9 bases from J, the junction contained 10 bases not matched to a gene. There are 15 residues in the CDR3. CDR3 region: CASSSGTGGAVAQYF. In DNA, the CDR3 is TGCGCCAGCAGCTCGGGGACAGGGGGCGCGGTCGCGCAGTACTTC.

The chain employs TRBV20-1 and TRBJ2-7, with D uncertain. Germline values: CDR1 DFQATT, CDR2 SNEGSKA (reference sequence). V lost 4 bases to trimming and J lost 3 bases, with 7 bases between them. The CDR3 consists of 11 residues. The CDR3 bases are TGCAGTGCTAAAGCCGGCTACGAGCAGTACTTC. Translating it yields CSAKAGYEQYF.

CDR3: CASSRRGGANEQFF. The CDR3 nucleotides read TGTGCCAGCAGCCGCCGGGGGGGGGCGAATGAGCAGTTCTTC. This chain links TRBV4-2 with TRBJ2-1, with 8 bases lining up with TRBD2. The CDR3 spans 14 residues. Germline V gene sequence: CDR1 LGHNA, CDR2 YNFKEQ. The J segment lost 7 bases and the V segment lost 4 bases, leaving 6 bases of the junction unmatched.